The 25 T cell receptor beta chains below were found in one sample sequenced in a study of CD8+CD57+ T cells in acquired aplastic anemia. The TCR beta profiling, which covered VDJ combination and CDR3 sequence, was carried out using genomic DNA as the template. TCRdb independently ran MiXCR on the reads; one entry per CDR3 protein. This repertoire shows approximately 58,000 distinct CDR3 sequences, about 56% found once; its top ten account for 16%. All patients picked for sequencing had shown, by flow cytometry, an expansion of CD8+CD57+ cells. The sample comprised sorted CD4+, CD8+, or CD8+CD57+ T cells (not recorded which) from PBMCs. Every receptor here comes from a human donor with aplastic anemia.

The CDR3 sequence: CSADPGQGDGYTF. The CDR3 region has the DNA TGCAGTGCTGACCCGGGACAGGGTGATGGCTACACCTTC. This chain uses TRBV20-1 with TRBJ1-2, with 9 bases aligning to TRBD1. The V and J ends lost 5 bases and 6 bases, in that order; junction bases with no gene match: 7. The CDR3 runs to 13 residues. Germline loops: CDR1 DFQATT, CDR2 SNEGSKA (reference sequence).

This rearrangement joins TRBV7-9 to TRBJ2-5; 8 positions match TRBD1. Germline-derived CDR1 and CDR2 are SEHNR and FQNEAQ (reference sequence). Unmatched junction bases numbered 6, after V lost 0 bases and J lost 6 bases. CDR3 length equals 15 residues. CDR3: CASSLAYRGIKTQYF. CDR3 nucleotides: TGTGCCAGCAGCTTAGCCTACAGGGGGATTAAGACCCAGTACTTC.

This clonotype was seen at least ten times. The CDR3 DNA sequence: TGTGCCAGCAGCTTCAGGACAGGTGAGCAGTTCTTC. Translated, it gives CASSFRTGEQFF. The chain is built from TRBV13 and TRBJ2-1; 7 positions agree with TRBD1. The germline V gene encodes CDR1 PRHDT and CDR2 FYEKMQ (reference sequence). This CDR3 is built from 12 residues. The V gene end was trimmed by 3 bases and the J gene end by 9 bases; junction bases not matched to a gene: 2.

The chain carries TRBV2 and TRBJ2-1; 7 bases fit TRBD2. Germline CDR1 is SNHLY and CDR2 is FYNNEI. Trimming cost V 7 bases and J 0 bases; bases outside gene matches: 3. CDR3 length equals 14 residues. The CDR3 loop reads CASNKRDSYNEQFF. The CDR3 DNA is TGTGCCAGCAATAAGCGGGACTCCTACAATGAGCAGTTCTTC.

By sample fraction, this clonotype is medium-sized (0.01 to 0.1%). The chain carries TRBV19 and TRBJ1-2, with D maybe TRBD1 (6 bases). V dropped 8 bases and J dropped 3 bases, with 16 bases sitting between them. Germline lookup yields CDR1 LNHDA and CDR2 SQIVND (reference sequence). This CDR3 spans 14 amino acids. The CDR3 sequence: CASENRDDDYGYTF. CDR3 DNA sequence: TGTGCCAGTGAAAACAGGGATGATGACTATGGCTACACCTTC. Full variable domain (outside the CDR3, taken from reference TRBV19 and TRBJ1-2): DGGITQSPKYLFRKEGQNVTLSCEQNLNHDAMYWYRQDPGQGLRLIYYSQIVNDFQKGDIAEGYSVSREKKESFPLTVTSAQKNPTAFYLCASENRDDDYGYTFGSGTRLTVV.

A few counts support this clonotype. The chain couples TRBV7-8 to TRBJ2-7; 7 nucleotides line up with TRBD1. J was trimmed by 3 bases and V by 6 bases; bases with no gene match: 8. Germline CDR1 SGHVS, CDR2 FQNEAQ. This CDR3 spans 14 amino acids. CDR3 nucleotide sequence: TGTGCCAGCAGTTACTTGACAGGGAGCTACGAGCAGTACGTC. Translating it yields CASSYLTGSYEQYV.

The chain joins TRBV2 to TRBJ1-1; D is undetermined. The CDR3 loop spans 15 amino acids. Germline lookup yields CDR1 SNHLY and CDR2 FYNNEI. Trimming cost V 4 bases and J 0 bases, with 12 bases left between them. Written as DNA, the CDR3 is TGTGCCAGCAGTGGACCGGGCTTCATGAACACTGAAGCTTTCTTT. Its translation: CASSGPGFMNTEAFF.

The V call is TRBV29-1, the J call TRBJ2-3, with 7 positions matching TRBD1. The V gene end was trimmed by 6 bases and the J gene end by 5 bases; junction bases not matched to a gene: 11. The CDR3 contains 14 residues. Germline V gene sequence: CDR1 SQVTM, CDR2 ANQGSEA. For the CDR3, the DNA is TGCAGCGTCGCCGGGACAGCCCCCGGAGATACGCAGTATTTT. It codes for CSVAGTAPGDTQYF.

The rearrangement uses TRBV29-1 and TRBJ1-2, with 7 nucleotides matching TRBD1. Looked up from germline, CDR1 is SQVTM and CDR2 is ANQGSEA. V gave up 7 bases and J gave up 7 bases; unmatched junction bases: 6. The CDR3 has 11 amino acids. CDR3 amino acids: CSAPGGIGYTF. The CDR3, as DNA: TGCAGCGCCCCAGGGGGGATTGGCTACACCTTC.

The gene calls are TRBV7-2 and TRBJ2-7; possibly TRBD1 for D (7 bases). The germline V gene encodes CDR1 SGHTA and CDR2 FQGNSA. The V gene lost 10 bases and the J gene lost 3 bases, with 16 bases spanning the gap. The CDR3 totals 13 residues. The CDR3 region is CATRRQGGYEQYF. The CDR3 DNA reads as TGTGCCACGAGGAGACAGGGAGGCTACGAGCAGTACTTC.

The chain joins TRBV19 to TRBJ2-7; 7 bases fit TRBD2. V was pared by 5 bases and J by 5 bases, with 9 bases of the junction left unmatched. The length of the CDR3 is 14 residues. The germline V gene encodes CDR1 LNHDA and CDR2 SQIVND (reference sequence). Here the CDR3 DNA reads TGTGCCAGTAGTCGTAGGGCCCTAGCGGACGAGCAGTACTTC. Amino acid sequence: CASSRRALADEQYF.

The CDR3 DNA reads as TGTGCCAGCAAAGGGGATATGAGCAATCAGCCCCAGCATTTT. This sequence encodes CASKGDMSNQPQHF. V and J are TRBV2 and TRBJ1-5, with D maybe TRBD1 (5 bases). V lost 7 bases and J lost 1, with 11 bases in between. CDR1 SNHLY and CDR2 FYNNEI come from the germline V gene. The CDR3 contains 14 residues.

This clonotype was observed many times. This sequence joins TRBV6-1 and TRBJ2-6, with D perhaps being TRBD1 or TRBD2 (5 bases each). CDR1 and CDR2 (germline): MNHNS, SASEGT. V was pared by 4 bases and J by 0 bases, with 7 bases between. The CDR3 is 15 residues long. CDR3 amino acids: CASSGDPSGANVLTF. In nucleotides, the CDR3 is TGTGCCAGCAGTGGGGACCCCTCTGGGGCCAACGTCCTGACTTTC.

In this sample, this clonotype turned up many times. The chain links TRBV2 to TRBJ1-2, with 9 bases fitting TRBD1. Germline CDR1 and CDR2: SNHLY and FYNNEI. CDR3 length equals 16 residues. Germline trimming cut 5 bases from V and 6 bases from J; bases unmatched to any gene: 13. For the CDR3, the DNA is TGTGCCAGCAGTAAGGGGGGGACAGGGAGTAAGAATGGCTACACCTTC. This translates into CASSKGGTGSKNGYTF.

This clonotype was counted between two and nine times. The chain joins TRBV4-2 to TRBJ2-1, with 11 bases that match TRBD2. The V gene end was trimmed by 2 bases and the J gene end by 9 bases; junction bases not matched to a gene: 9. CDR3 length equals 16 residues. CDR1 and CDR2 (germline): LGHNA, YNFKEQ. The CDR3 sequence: CASSQFTSGGRTEQFF. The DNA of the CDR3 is TGTGCCAGCAGCCAATTTACTAGCGGGGGAAGGACTGAGCAGTTCTTC.

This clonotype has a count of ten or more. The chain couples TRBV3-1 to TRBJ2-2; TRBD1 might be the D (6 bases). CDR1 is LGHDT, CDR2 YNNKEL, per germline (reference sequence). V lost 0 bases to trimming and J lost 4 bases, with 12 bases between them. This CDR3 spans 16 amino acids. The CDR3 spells CASSQERQGLTGELFF. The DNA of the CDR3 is TGTGCCAGCAGCCAAGAGAGGCAGGGGCTCACCGGGGAGCTGTTTTTT.

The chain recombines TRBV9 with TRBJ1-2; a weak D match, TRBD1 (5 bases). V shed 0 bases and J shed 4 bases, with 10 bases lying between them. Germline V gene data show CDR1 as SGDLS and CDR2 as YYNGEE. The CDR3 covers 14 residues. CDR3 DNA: TGTGCCAGCAGCGTAGGTCAGGGACTCTATGGCTACACCTTC. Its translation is CASSVGQGLYGYTF. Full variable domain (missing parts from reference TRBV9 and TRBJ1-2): DSGVTQTPKHLITATGQRVTLRCSPRSGDLSVYWYQQSLDQGLQFLIQYYNGEERAKGNILERFSAQQFPDLHSELNLSSLELGDSALYFCASSVGQGLYGYTFGSGTRLTVV.

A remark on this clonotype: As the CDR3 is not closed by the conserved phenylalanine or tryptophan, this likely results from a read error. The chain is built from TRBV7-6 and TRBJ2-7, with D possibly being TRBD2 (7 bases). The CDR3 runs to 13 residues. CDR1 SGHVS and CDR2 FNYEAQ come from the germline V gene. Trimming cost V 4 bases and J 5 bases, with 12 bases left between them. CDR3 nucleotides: TGTGCCAGCAGCTCGGGGGGCTCTCACGAGCAGTACTTA. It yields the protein CASSSGGSHEQYL.

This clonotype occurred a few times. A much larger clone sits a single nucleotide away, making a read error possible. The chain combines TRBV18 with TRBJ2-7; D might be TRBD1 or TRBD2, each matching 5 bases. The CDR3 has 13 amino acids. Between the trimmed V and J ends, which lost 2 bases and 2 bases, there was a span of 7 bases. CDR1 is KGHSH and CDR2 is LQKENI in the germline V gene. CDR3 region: CASSPGTPYEQYF. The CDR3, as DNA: TGTGCCAGCTCACCAGGGACCCCCTACGAGCAGTACTTC.

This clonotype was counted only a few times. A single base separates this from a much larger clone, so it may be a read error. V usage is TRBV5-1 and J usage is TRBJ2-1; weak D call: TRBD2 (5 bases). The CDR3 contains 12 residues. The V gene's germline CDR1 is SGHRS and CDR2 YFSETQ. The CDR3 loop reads CASSILFGEQLF. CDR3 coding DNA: TGCGCCAGCAGCATCCTATTCGGGGAGCAGCTCTTC.

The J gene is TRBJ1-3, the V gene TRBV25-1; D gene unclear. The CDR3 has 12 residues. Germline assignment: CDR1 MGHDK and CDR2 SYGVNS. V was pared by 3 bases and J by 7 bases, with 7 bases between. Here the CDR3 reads CASSDFRNTIYF. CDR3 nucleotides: TGTGCCAGCAGTGATTTTAGGAACACCATATATTTT.

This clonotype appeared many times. CDR3 loop: CASSVRDLNTEAFF. Here the CDR3 DNA reads TGTGCCAGCAGTGTCAGGGACCTGAACACTGAAGCTTTCTTT. The chain joins TRBV6-1 to TRBJ1-1; weak D call: TRBD1 (5 bases). The germline V and J ends were trimmed by 4 bases and 0 bases, with 9 bases remaining between them. The CDR3 is 14 amino acids. Germline CDR1 MNHNS, CDR2 SASEGT.

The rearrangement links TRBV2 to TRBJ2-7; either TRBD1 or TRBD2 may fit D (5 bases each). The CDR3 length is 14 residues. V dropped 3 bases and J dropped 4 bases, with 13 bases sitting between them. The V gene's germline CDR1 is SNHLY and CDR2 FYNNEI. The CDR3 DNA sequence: TGTGCCAGCAGTGACCGGGACGTAGGTTACGAGCAGTACGTC. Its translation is CASSDRDVGYEQYV.

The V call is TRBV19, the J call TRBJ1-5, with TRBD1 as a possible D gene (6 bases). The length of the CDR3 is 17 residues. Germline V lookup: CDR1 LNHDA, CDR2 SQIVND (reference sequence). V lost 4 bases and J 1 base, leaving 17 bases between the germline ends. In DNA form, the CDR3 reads TGTGCCAGTAGTACCCGGGACACTAAGGTGAGCAATCAGCCCCAGCATTTT. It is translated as CASSTRDTKVSNQPQHF.

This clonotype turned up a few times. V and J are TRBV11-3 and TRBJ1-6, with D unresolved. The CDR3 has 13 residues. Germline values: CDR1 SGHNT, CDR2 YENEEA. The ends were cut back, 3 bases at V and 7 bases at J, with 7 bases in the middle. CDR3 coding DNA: TGTGCCAGCAGCTTCAGTCAGAATTCACCCCTCCACTTT. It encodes CASSFSQNSPLHF.